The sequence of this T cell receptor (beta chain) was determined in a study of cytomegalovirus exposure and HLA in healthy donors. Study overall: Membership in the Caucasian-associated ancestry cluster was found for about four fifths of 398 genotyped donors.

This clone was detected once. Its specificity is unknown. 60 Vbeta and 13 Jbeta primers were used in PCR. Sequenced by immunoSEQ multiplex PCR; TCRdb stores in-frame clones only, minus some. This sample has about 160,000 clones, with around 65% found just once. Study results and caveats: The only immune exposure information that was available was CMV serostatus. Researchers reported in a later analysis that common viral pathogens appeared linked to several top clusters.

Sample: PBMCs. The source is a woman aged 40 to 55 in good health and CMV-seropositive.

The CDR3 nucleotides are TGCAGTTATATGGGTGGAGTAGGGCAGTTCTTC. Encoded protein: CSYMGGVGQFF. The chain is built from TRBV20-1 and TRBJ2-1; D gene uncertain. Trimming shortened V by 8 bases and J by 12 bases, and 17 bases separated the two germline ends. Germline V CDR1 and CDR2: DFQATT, SNEGSKA (reference sequence). The CDR3 is made up of 11 amino acids.